Listed below are T cell receptor beta chains from one sample, sequenced in a study of T cell responses to AZD1222 COVID-19 vaccine. Produced via immunoSEQ multiplex PCR; TCRdb's table is partial and in-frame only. The data contain 70,000 to 95,000 clones, approximately 88% of them singletons. The material sequenced was peripheral blood, taken on day 0 of MenACWY control vaccination. These receptors all come from an adult in good health. The CDR3 runs from the conserved cysteine through the conserved F or W.

TRBJ1-3,TRBV11-2,16,CASSSFDRTFGNTIYF
TRBJ2-2,TRBV6-2/TRBV6-3,16,CASSYQAQPNTGELFF
TRBJ2-7,TRBV27,15,CASSWSRDRGDEQYF
TRBJ1-6,TRBV29-1,13,CSVARDSNSPLHF
TRBJ1-6,TRBV10-2,14,CASSVGEMNSPLHF
TRBJ2-3,TRBV11-2,15,CASSFSGRRTDTQYF
TRBJ1-1,TRBV6-6,11,CASSYRAEAFF
TRBJ2-7,TRBV7-2,15,CASSQLAGSSYEQYF
TRBJ1-1,TRBV12-5,14,CASAPSGQATEAFF
TRBJ1-2,TRBV29-1,13,CSARSGTQYGYTF
TRBJ2-7,TRBV7-8,15,CASSEDRTSSYEQYF
TRBJ1-1,TRBV18,15,CASSPVEVMNTEAFF
TRBJ1-4,TRBV28,12,CASSQTNEKLFF
TRBJ2-6,TRBV30,15,CALFSGAPGANVLTF
TRBJ2-1,TRBV19,14,CASTGGILRNEQFF
TRBJ1-1,TRBV29-1,12,CSVNRVNTEAFF
TRBJ1-2,TRBV15,16,CATSQTLGQGIDGYTF
TRBJ1-2,TRBV27,15,CASSLNPTGAVGYTF
TRBJ1-5,TRBV11-2,13,CASSFDGNQPQHF
TRBJ2-2,TRBV5-1,14,CASSSALMTGELFF
TRBJ1-1,TRBV6-1,16,CASSEGVGRTRMEAFF
TRBJ2-1,TRBV9,15,CASSGRLADYNEQFF
TRBJ2-7,TRBV27,15,CASSSVDRFSYEQYF
TRBJ2-1,TRBV7-8,15,CASSFTRSSYNEQFF
TRBJ2-1,TRBV2,14,CATRPGTGYNEQFF